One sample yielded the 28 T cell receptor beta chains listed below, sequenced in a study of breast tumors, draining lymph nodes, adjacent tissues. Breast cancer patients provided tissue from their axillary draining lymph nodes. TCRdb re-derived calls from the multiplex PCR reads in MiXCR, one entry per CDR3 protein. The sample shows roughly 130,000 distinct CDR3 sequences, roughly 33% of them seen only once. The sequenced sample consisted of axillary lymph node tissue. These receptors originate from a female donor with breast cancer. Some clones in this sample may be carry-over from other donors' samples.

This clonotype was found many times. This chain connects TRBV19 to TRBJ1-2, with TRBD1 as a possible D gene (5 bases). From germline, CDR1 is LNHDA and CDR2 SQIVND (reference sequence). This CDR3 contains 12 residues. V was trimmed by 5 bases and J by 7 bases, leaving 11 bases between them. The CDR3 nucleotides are TGTGCCAGTAGTTTCGGGGGACGTGGCTACACCTTC. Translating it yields CASSFGGRGYTF.

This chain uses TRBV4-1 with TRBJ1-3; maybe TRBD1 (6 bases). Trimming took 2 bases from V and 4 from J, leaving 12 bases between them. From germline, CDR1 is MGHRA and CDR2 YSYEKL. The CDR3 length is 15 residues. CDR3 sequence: CASSQRPGAGNTIYF. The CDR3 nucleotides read TGCGCCAGCAGCCAACGCCCAGGGGCCGGAAACACCATATATTTT.

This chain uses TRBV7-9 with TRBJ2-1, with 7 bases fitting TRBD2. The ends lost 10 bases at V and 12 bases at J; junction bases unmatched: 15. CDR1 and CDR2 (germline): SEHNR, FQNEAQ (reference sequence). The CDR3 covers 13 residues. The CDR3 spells CAIAGELTDTQFF. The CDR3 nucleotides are TGTGCCATTGCGGGGGAACTCACAGATACGCAGTTCTTC.

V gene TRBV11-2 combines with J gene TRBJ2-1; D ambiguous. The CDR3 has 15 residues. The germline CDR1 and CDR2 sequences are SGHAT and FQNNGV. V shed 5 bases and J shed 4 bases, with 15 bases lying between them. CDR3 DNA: TGTGCCAGCAGCATGACCTTGATTCTGTACAATGAGCAGTTCTTC. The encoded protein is CASSMTLILYNEQFF.

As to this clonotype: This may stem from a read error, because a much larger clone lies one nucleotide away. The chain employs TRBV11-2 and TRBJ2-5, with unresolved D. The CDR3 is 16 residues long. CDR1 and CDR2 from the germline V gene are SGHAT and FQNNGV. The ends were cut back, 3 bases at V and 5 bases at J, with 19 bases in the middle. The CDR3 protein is CASSLGSLAHGETQYF. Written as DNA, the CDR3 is TGTGCCAGCAGCTTGGGGTCATTGGCTCACGGGGAGACCCAGTACTTC.

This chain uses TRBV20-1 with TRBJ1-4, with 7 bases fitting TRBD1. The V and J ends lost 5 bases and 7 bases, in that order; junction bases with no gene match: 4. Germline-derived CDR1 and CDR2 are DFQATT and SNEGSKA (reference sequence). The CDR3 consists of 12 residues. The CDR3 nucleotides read TGCAGTGCTCCCGGGACAGCTGAAAAACTGTTTTTT. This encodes CSAPGTAEKLFF.

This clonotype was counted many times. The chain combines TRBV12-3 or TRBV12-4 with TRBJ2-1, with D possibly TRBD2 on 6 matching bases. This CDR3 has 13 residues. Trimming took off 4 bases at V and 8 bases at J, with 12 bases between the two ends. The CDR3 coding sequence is TGTGCCAGCAGTTCTCGCCGCGGGGATGAGCAGTTCTTC. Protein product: CASSSRRGDEQFF.

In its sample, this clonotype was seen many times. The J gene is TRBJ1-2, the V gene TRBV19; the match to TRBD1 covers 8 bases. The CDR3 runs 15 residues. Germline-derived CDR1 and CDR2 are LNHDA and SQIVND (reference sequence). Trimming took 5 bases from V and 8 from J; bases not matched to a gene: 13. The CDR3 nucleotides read TGTGCCAGTAGTCCCCGGACAGGGACCTGGCGGGGCTACACCTTC. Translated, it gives CASSPRTGTWRGYTF.

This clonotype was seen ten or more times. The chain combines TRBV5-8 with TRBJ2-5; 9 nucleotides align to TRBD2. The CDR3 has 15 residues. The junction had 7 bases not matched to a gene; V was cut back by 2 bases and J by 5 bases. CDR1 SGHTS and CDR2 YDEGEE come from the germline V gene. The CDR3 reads CASSFGGGAVETQYF. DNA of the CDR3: TGTGCCAGCAGCTTTGGCGGGGGGGCAGTGGAGACCCAGTACTTC.

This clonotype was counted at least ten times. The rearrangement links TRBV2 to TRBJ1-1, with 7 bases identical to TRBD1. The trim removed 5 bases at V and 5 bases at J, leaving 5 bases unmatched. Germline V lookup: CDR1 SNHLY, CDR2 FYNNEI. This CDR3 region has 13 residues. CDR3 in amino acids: CASSKDRPTEAFF. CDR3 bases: TGTGCCAGCAGTAAGGACAGGCCAACTGAAGCTTTCTTT.

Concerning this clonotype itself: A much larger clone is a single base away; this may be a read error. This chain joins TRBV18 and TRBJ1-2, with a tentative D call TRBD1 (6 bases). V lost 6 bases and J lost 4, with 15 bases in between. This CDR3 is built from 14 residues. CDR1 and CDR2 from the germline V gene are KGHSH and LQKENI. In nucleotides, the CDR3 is TGTGCCAGCTCGGGAGGACAGTCTGCCTATGGCTACACCTTC. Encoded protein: CASSGGQSAYGYTF.

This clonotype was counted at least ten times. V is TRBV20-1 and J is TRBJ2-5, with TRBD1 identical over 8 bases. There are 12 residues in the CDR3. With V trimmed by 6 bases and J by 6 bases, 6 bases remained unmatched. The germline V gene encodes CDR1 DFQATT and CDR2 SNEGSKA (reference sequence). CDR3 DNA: TGCAGTGCCAATGACAGGGGCAAGACCCAGTACTTC. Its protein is CSANDRGKTQYF.

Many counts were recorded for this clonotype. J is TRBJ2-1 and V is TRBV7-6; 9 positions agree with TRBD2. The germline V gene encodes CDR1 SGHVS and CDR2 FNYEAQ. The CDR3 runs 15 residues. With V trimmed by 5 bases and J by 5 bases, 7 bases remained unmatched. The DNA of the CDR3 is TGTGCCAGCAGCCCATCGGGACTAGCCAACAATGAGCAGTTCTTC. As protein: CASSPSGLANNEQFF.

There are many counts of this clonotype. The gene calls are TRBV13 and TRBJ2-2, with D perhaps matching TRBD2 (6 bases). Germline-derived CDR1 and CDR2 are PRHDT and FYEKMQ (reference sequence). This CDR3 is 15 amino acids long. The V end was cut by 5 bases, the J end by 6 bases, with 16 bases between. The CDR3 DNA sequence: TGTGCCAGCAGCCCACGAGTGGGCGGGGCCGGGGAGCTGTTTTTT. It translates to CASSPRVGGAGELFF.

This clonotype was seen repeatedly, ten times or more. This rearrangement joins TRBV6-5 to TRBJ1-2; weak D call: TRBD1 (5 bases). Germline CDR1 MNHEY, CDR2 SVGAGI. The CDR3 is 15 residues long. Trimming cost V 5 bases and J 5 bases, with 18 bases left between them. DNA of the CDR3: TGTGCCAGCAGTAAAGAACGGGGACGGCCTTATGGCTACACCTTC. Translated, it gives CASSKERGRPYGYTF.

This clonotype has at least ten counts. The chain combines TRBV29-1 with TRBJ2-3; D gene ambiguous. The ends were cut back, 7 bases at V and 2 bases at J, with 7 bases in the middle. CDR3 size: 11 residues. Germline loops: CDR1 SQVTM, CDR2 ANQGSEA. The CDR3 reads CSATNTDTQYF. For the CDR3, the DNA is TGCAGCGCCACGAACACAGATACGCAGTATTTT.

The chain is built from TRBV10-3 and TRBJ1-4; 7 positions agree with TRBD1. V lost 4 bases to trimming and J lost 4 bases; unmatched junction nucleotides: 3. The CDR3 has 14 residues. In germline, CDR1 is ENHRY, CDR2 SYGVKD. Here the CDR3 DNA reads TGTGCCATCAGTGGGGGACAGAATAATGAAAAACTGTTTTTT. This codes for CAISGGQNNEKLFF.

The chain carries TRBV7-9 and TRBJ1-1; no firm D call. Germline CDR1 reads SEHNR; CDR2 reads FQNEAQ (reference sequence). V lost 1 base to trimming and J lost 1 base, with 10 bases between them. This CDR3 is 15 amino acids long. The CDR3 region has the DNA TGTGCCAGCAGCTTAGGGGGATATGGGAACACTGAAGCTTTCTTT. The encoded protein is CASSLGGYGNTEAFF.

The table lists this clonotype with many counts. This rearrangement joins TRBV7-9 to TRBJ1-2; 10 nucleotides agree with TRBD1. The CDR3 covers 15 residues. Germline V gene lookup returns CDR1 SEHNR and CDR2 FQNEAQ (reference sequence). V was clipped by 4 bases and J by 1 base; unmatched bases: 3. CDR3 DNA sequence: TGTGCCAGCAGCTCGACAGGGGGCTTTAACTATGGCTACACCTTC. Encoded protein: CASSSTGGFNYGYTF.

For the CDR3, the DNA is TGCGCCAGCAGCCAAGATGTGGCTCTTAACACTGAAGCTTTCTTT. It is translated as CASSQDVALNTEAFF. This chain uses TRBV4-3 with TRBJ1-1; unclear D gene. Deletions cut 0 bases from V and 2 bases from J, with 10 bases between. The CDR3 extends over 15 amino acids. Per the germline V gene, CDR1 is LGHNA and CDR2 is YSLEER.

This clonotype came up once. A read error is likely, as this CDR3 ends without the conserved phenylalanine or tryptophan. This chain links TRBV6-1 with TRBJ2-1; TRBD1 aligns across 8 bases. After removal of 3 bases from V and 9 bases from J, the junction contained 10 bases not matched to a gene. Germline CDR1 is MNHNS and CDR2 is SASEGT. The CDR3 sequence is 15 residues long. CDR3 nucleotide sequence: TGTGCCAGCAGTGAGAATGGGCCAGGGGGCTTTGAGCAGTTCATC. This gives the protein CASSENGPGGFEQFI.

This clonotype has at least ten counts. CDR3: CSAKDPQGGQETQYF. DNA for the CDR3: TGCAGTGCCAAGGACCCGCAAGGGGGCCAAGAGACCCAGTACTTC. This chain uses TRBV20-1 with TRBJ2-5, with a weak D call TRBD1 (6 bases). Germline V gene data show CDR1 as DFQATT and CDR2 as SNEGSKA (reference sequence). The CDR3 is made up of 15 amino acids. Trimming removed 6 bases at V and 1 base at J, with 18 bases between.

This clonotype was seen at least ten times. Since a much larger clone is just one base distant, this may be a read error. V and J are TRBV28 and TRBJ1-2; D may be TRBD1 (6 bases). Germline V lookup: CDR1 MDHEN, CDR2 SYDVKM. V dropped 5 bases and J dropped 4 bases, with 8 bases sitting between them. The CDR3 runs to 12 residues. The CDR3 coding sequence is TGTGCCAGCAGTATGGACAGCTATGGCTACACCTTC. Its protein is CASSMDSYGYTF.

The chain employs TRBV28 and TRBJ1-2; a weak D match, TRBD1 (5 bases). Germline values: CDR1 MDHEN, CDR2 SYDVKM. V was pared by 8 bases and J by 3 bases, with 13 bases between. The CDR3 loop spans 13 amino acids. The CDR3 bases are TGTGCCAGCGGGAGAGGGACGGACTATGGCTACACCTTC. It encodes CASGRGTDYGYTF.

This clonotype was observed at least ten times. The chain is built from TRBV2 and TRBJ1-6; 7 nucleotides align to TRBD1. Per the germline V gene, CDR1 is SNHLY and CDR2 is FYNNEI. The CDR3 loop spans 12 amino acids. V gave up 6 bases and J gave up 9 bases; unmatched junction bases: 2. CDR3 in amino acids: CASSRGSSPLHF. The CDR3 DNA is TGTGCCAGCAGCAGGGGGAGTTCACCCCTCCACTTT.

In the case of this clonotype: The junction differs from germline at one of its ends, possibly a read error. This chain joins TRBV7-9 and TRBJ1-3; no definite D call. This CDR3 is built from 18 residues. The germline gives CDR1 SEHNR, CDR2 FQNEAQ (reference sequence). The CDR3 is CASSPRPTGVTSGTTIYF. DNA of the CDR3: TGTGCCAGCAGCCCCCGGCCCACCGGTGTTACGTCTGGAACCACCATATACTTT.

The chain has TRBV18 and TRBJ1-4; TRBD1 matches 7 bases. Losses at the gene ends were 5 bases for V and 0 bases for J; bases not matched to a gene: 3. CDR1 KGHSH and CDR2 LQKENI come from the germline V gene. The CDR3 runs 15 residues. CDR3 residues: CASSKQGSTNEKLFF. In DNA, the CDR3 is TGTGCCAGCTCAAAACAGGGGTCAACTAATGAAAAACTGTTTTTT.

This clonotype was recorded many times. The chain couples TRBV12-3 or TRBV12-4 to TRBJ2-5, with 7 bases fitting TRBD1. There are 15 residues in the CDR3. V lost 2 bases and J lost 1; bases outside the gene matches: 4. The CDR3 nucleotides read TGTGCCAGCAGTTTATCTGGACAGGTCCAAGAGACCCAGTACTTC. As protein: CASSLSGQVQETQYF.